This T cell receptor (beta chain) was retrieved from a study of Ad26.COV2.S vaccination and SARS-CoV-2 variants. On the study more broadly: Ad26.COV2.S was injected intramuscularly once or twice, 56 days apart. Overall study findings and caveats: Vaccine and placebo groups showed comparable non-spike TCR breadth. It was reported that spike-specific CD8+ and CD4+ T cell responses were substantially broad after vaccination.

Treatment defined: 15 to 20 received Ad26.COV2.S at low or high dose, single or two shots; about 5 received placebo; per-sample allocation not given. On day 63 after the first injection, vaccine and placebo recipients gave samples. The CDR3 is 12 amino acids. Germline CDR1 and CDR2: LGHDT and YNNKEL (reference sequence). Trimming took 4 bases from V and 4 from J, leaving 8 bases between them. Regarding this clone: The antigen remains unidentified.

Using immunoSEQ multiplex PCR, the repertoire was profiled, and TCRdb retains in-frame clones only, with some absent. The sample contains roughly 320,000 clones, around nine tenths of which appear only once. The chain couples TRBV3-1 (or the pseudogene TRBV3-2) to TRBJ2-7; D is uncertain. The sequences come from peripheral blood, collected in a trial of Ad26.COV2.S vaccine versus placebo. The origin of this receptor is a person between 18 and 59 years old who received the Ad26.COV2.S COVID-19 vaccine or a placebo. CDR3 amino acids: CASSRAMYEQYF. The DNA for the CDR3 is TGTGCCAGCAGCCGGGCGATGTACGAGCAGTACTTC.